The clone carrying this T cell receptor beta chain has a single count. The antigen is undetermined. The data belong to a study of Tregs in tolerant kidney transplant recipients. The study, taken as a whole, reports: Biological reproducibility was not directly addressed, but technical replication error appeared minimal. Validation in larger populations is needed because few patients were studied.

Here immunoSEQ multiplex PCR was the method, and the copy in TCRdb shows in-frame clones only, minus some. Of fewer than 20,000 clones in the sample, approximately 85% were seen once. CDR1 and CDR2 from the germline V gene are LNHDA and SQIVND (reference sequence). V lost 8 bases and J lost 4; bases outside the gene matches: 11. The CDR3 extends over 15 amino acids. The sequence came from a human donor in good health. Sequencing used Tregs from blood. This chain connects TRBV19 to TRBJ1-2, with 9 bases fitting TRBD1. CDR3 residues: CASSTPGQGVYGYTF. The CDR3 bases are TGTGCCAGTTCTACTCCGGGACAGGGAGTCTATGGCTACACCTTC.